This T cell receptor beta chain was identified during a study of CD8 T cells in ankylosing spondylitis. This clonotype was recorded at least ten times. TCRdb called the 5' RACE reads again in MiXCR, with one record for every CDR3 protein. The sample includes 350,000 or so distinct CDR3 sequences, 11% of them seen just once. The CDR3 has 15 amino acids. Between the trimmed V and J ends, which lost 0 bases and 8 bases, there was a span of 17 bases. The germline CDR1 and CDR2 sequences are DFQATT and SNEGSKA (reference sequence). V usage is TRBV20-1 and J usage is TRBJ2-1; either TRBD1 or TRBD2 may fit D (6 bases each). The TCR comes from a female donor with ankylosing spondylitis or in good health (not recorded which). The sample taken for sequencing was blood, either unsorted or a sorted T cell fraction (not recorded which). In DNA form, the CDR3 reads TGCAGTGCTAGAGATCCGGGGGCTAGCATCCATGAGCAGTTCTTC. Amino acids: CSARDPGASIHEQFF.